These 10 T cell receptor beta chains were sequenced from one sample in a study of blood T cells in healthy people across ages (dated by TCRdb to 2015 to 2017). Receptor amplification or capture employed 5' RACE. Sequencing instrument: Illumina HiSeq 2500. The second PCR ran for roughly 7 to 12 cycles and used a J-beta primer mix along with a sample-barcoded 5' primer. TCRdb cleaned the public reads at Q25 with fastp, built clones with MiXCR and kept in-frame beta chains. Under each unique CDR3 protein, matching rows form one entry showing the most common genes and DNA. Across this sample there are around 500,000 distinct CDR3 sequences, with 40% to 50% seen only once. 20% to 25% of the sample is in the top ten clones. The sequencing sample was made of blood. Receptors originate from an elderly man in good health.

This clonotype showed up just once. CDR3 in DNA: TGTGCCACCAGTGACCTAGGACTAGCCGACGGGGAGCTGTTTTTT. This translates into CATSDLGLADGELFF. The chain joins TRBV24-1 to TRBJ2-2, with TRBD2 matching over 8 bases. The V segment lost 4 bases and the J segment 7 bases; nucleotides outside the gene matches: 7. Germline V gene data show CDR1 as KGHDR and CDR2 as SFDVKD. The CDR3 runs 15 residues.

The chain combines TRBV7-9 with TRBJ2-1, with 11 bases identical to TRBD2. This CDR3 comprises 15 residues. The V and J ends lost 5 bases and 8 bases, in that order; junction bases with no gene match: 8. Per the germline V gene, CDR1 is SEHNR and CDR2 is FQNEAQ (reference sequence). In nucleotides, the CDR3 is TGTGCCAGCAGCCACGCTAGCGGGAGGTCCCATGAGCAGTTCTTC. This gives the protein CASSHASGRSHEQFF.

Notes on this clonotype: Mismatch with germline at one junction end may stem from a read error. This chain links TRBV7-9 with TRBJ2-6; D is perhaps TRBD1 (6 bases). CDR1 is SEHNR and CDR2 is FQNEAQ in the germline V gene (reference sequence). This CDR3 contains 16 residues. The CDR3 loop reads CTSSQPEQGIANVLTF. The CDR3, as DNA: TGTACCAGCAGCCAACCTGAACAGGGAATCGCCAACGTCCTGACTTTC.

At least ten counts were recorded for this clonotype. The chain links TRBV6-6 to TRBJ1-2, with 8 bases that match TRBD1. V gave up 5 bases and J gave up 3 bases; unmatched junction bases: 5. Germline V CDR1 and CDR2: MNHNY, SVGAGI (reference sequence). CDR3 length: 14 amino acids. The CDR3 region is CASSTQGADYGYTF. The CDR3, as DNA: TGTGCCAGCAGTACCCAGGGGGCAGACTATGGCTACACCTTC.

This chain links TRBV6-2 or TRBV6-3 with TRBJ1-1; 7 bases agree with TRBD1. J gave up 3 bases and V 7 bases, and 11 bases lay outside the gene matches. Germline CDR1 is MNHEY and CDR2 is SVGEGT. This CDR3 comprises 15 residues. CDR3 in amino acids: CASTRGPSWDTEAFF. The CDR3 DNA reads as TGTGCCAGCACGAGGGGGCCCTCATGGGACACTGAAGCTTTCTTT.

The gene calls are TRBV7-2 and TRBJ1-6; a possible D gene is TRBD1 (5 bases). CDR3 length equals 16 residues. V was shortened by 6 bases and J by 7 bases, with 19 bases between the two germline ends. Germline CDR1 reads SGHTA; CDR2 reads FQGNSA. CDR3 loop: CASSLHGGSQNSPLHF. CDR3 nucleotides: TGTGCCAGCAGTCTTCACGGGGGTTCCCAGAATTCACCCCTCCACTTT.

This clonotype was recorded many times. The gene calls are TRBV6-5 and TRBJ1-4; D is unclear. V lost 0 bases and J 3 bases, leaving 8 bases between the germline ends. The CDR3 totals 15 residues. CDR1 MNHEY and CDR2 SVGAGI come from the germline V gene. CDR3 loop: CASSYSGSANEKLFF. The CDR3 nucleotides read TGTGCCAGCAGTTACTCGGGGTCAGCTAATGAAAAACTGTTTTTT.

V gene TRBV16 combines with J gene TRBJ1-6; D might be TRBD1 (6 bases). Germline values: CDR1 KGHSY, CDR2 FQNENV. V dropped 3 bases and J dropped 8 bases, with 14 bases sitting between them. The CDR3 has 15 residues. The chain's CDR3 is CASSQVRPGDSPLHF. The CDR3 coding sequence is TGTGCCAGCAGCCAGGTACGGCCAGGGGATTCACCCCTCCACTTT.

This clonotype was seen a few times. CDR3 amino acids: CASSQDLAGVWNEQFF. The CDR3 DNA is TGCGCCAGCAGCCAAGATTTAGCGGGAGTGTGGAATGAGCAGTTCTTC. The chain joins TRBV4-3 to TRBJ2-1; 9 bases are shared with TRBD2. The J segment lost 7 bases and the V segment lost 0 bases, leaving 7 bases of the junction unmatched. CDR1 and CDR2 (germline): LGHNA, YSLEER. The CDR3 consists of 16 residues.

This chain links TRBV20-1 with TRBJ2-5; 10 bases are shared with TRBD2. V lost 1 base to trimming and J lost 11 bases; unmatched junction nucleotides: 13. This CDR3 region has 15 residues. Germline assignment: CDR1 DFQATT and CDR2 SNEGSKA (reference sequence). Written as DNA, the CDR3 is TGCAGTGCTAGAGGAACCACTAGCGGGGCAGCCCCGCAGTACTTC. Its translation is CSARGTTSGAAPQYF.